Listed here is a single T cell receptor (beta chain). The source of the sample is a study of OX40 agonist ivuxolimab in advanced cancers. The CDR3 runs 14 residues. Germline CDR1 is SGHDT and CDR2 is YYEEEE. V dropped 2 bases and J dropped 6 bases, with 15 bases sitting between them. Only in-frame clones appear in the TCRdb table, and some are missing; sequencing was by immunoSEQ multiplex PCR. The data contain tens of thousands of clones, around 89% of them singletons. The chain links TRBV5-6 to TRBJ2-7, with D hard to call. Sequences were derived from CD4+ or CD8+ T cells sorted from blood, sampled in a trial of the OX40 agonist ivuxolimab. The receptor comes from an adult with an advanced solid tumor such as melanoma, head and neck, liver or kidney cancer. The CDR3 is CASSFGPTASEQYF. CDR3 sequence (DNA): TGTGCCAGCAGCTTCGGGCCCACCGCCTCCGAGCAGTACTTC.